The T cell receptor beta chain described here comes from a study of cytomegalovirus exposure and HLA in healthy donors. In the study overall: A later analysis reported the same platform for the roughly 120 validation repertoires and the roughly 670 first-cohort repertoires. General study results and limits: Most observed TCR sequences were rare, whereas some public TCRs were detected in many donors. Specificity of a few CMV-associated chains for CMV antigens was verified in vitro.

As to this clone: Its matching antigen is unknown.

CDR1 and CDR2 (germline): SGHRS, YFSETQ. V gave up 0 bases and J gave up 1 base, with 10 bases separating them. The CDR3 totals 15 residues. Produced via immunoSEQ multiplex PCR; TCRdb's table is partial and in-frame only. This sample carries over 120,000 clones, about 95% of them seen once, and the ten largest clones take 1.5% to 2%. The receptor comes from a young man in good health and CMV-seropositive. The chain combines TRBV5-1 with TRBJ1-1, with a possible D match to TRBD1 (6 bases). The sequenced sample consisted of PBMCs. CDR3 in DNA: TGCGCCAGCAGCTTGGTAGGGGGTGAGAACACTGAAGCTTTCTTT. Protein: CASSLVGGENTEAFF. Complete variable domain (other parts from reference TRBV5-1 and TRBJ1-1): KAGVTQTPRYLIKTRGQQVTLSCSPISGHRSVSWYQQTPGQGLQFLFEYFSETQRNKGNFPGRFSGRQFSNSRSEMNVSTLELGDSALYLCASSLVGGENTEAFFGQGTRLTVV.